Following are 9 T cell receptor beta chains from one sample sequenced in a study of blood T cell repertoires in COVID-19. The protocol was immunoSEQ multiplex PCR, while the TCRdb copy is restricted to in-frame clones and leaves out a portion. The table records fewer than 450,000 clones, about nine tenths of them present only once. The sequenced sample consisted of PBMCs or T cells enriched from blood (not recorded which). The receptors derive from a man in his late teens or twenties who had recovered from COVID-19.

J is TRBJ1-1 and V is TRBV11-3, with a possible D match to TRBD1 (6 bases). Germline V gives CDR1 SGHNT, CDR2 YENEEA. This CDR3 spans 14 amino acids. V was pared by 1 base and J by 5 bases, with 11 bases between. CDR3 sequence reads: CASSLVGGATEAFF. In DNA, the CDR3 is TGTGCCAGCAGCTTAGTGGGGGGGGCAACTGAAGCTTTCTTT. Full variable domain (outside the CDR3, taken from reference TRBV11-3 and TRBJ1-1): EAGVVQSPRYKIIEKKQPVAFWCNPISGHNTLYWYLQNLGQGPELLIRYENEEAVDDSQLPKDRFSAERLKGVDSTLKIQPAELGDSAVYLCASSLVGGATEAFFGQGTRLTVV.

The chain recombines TRBV30 with TRBJ2-7, with D possibly being TRBD2 (6 bases). V was cut by 8 bases and J by 1 base, with 15 bases left in between. This CDR3 is built from 13 residues. Germline loops: CDR1 GTSNPN, CDR2 SVGIG (reference sequence). CDR3 protein: CAGGPTASYEQYF. The CDR3 DNA sequence: TGTGCCGGAGGGCCGACAGCGTCCTACGAGCAGTACTTC.

The V and J genes are TRBV19 and TRBJ1-5; no firm D call. There are 12 residues in the CDR3. Trimming took off 6 bases at V and 3 bases at J, with 6 bases between the two ends. Germline V gene lookup returns CDR1 LNHDA and CDR2 SQIVND (reference sequence). This CDR3 is CASSLINQPQHF. Here the CDR3 DNA reads TGTGCCAGTAGCCTAATCAATCAGCCCCAGCATTTT.

The V call is TRBV2, the J call TRBJ1-1, with TRBD1 matching over 9 bases. Per the germline V gene, CDR1 is SNHLY and CDR2 is FYNNEI. With 6 bases clipped from V and 6 bases from J, the junction kept 20 bases outside the gene matches. The CDR3 is made up of 18 amino acids. CDR3 in DNA: TGTGCCAGCAGCGAGACAGGGGGGATGGCTTTGGGAAGGGCTGAAGCTTTCTTT. It translates to CASSETGGMALGRAEAFF.

The rearrangement joins TRBV5-1 to TRBJ2-1, with 11 bases lining up with TRBD2. The V gene's germline CDR1 is SGHRS and CDR2 YFSETQ. The CDR3 runs to 18 residues. Trimming cost V 3 bases and J 3 bases; bases outside gene matches: 11. CDR3 DNA: TGCGCCAGCAGCTCTCAGGGGACTAGCGGAATAGTCTACAATGAGCAGTTCTTC. Protein: CASSSQGTSGIVYNEQFF.

This clone was observed a single time. The V gene is TRBV2, the J gene TRBJ1-6; D remains unclear. CDR3 length: 11 residues. CDR1 is SNHLY and CDR2 is FYNNEI in the germline V gene. V shed 4 bases and J shed 10 bases, with 5 bases lying between them. CDR3 region: CASSARSPLHF. For the CDR3, the DNA is TGTGCCAGCAGTGCGCGCTCACCCCTCCACTTT.

This clone was seen once. This chain joins TRBV5-1 and TRBJ1-6; D may be TRBD1 (6 bases). This CDR3 has 15 amino acids. CDR1 is SGHRS and CDR2 is YFSETQ in the germline V gene. V lost 0 bases to trimming and J lost 10 bases, with 14 bases between them. The CDR3: CASSLEGRGSSPLHF. The CDR3 coding sequence is TGCGCCAGCAGCTTGGAAGGCAGGGGTTCCTCACCCCTCCACTTT.

This chain joins TRBV11-3 and TRBJ1-4, with D tentatively TRBD1 (6 bases). The germline V gene has CDR1 SGHNT and CDR2 YENEEA. The V and J ends lost 5 bases and 3 bases respectively, with 16 bases between them. The CDR3 contains 16 residues. CDR3 nucleotide sequence: TGTGCCAGCAGCACCCAGGGGCGGTTGGCTAATGAAAAACTGTTTTTT. It specifies CASSTQGRLANEKLFF. Full variable domain (missing parts from reference TRBV11-3 and TRBJ1-4): EAGVVQSPRYKIIEKKQPVAFWCNPISGHNTLYWYLQNLGQGPELLIRYENEEAVDDSQLPKDRFSAERLKGVDSTLKIQPAELGDSAVYLCASSTQGRLANEKLFFGSGTQLSVL.

J is TRBJ2-1 and V is TRBV28; D perhaps matches TRBD2 (5 bases). Trimming left V 7 bases short and J 6 bases short, with 13 bases between. Germline values: CDR1 MDHEN, CDR2 SYDVKM. The CDR3 is 13 amino acids. The CDR3, as DNA: TGTGCCAGCACCTCCGTCGGAGGCAATGAGCAGTTCTTC. It is translated as CASTSVGGNEQFF.